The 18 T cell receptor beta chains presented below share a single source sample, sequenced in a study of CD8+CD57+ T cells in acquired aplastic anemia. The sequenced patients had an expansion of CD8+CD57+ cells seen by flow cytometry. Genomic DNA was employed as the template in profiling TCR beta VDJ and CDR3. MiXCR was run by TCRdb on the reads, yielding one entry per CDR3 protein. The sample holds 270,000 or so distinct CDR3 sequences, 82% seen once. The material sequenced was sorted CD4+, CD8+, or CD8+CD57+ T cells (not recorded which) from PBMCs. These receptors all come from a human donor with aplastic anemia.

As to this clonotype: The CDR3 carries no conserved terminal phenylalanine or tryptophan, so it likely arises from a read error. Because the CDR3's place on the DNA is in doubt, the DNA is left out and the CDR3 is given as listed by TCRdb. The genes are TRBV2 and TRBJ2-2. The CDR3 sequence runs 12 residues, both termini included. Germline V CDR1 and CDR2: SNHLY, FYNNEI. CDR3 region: CASSLVRGELHY.

The CDR3 here is CASSVLGADGNTIYF. In DNA form, the CDR3 reads TGTGCCAGCAGCGTTTTGGGGGCGGATGGAAACACCATATATTTT. V gene TRBV9 combines with J gene TRBJ1-3, with D tentatively TRBD1 (6 bases). Germline V gives CDR1 SGDLS, CDR2 YYNGEE. The CDR3 spans 15 residues. Trimming pared 2 bases from V and 3 bases from J, leaving 12 bases between.

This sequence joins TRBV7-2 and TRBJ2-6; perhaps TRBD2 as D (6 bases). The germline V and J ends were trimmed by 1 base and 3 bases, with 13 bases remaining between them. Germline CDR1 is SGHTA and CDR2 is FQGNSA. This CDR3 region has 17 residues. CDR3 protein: CASSLGRVPDGANVLTF. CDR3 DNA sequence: TGTGCCAGCAGCTTAGGGAGGGTTCCCGATGGGGCCAACGTCCTGACTTTC.

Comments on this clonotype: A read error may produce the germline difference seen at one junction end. The CDR3 loop reads CASSLASQANNEQFF. CDR3 nucleotide sequence: TGTGCCAGTAGCTTAGCTAGCCAAGCCAACAATGAGCAGTTCTTC. The chain couples TRBV7-3 to TRBJ2-1; possibly TRBD2 for D (5 bases). The CDR3 extends over 15 amino acids. Germline V gene sequence: CDR1 SGHTA, CDR2 FQGTGA.

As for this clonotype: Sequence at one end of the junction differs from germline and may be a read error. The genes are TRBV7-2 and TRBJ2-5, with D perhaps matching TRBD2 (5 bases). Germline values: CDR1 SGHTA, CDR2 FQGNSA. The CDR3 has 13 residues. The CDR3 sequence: CASSLPLGATKYF. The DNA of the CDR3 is TGTGCCAGCAGCCTCCCCTTGGGAGCGACCAAGTACTTC.

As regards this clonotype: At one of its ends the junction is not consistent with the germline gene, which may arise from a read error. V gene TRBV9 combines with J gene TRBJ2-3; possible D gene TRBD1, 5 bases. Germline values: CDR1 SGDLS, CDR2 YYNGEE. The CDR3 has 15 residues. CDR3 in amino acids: CACSVTRQSTDTQYF. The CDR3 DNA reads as TGTGCCTGCAGCGTAACGAGACAGAGCACAGATACGCAGTATTTT.

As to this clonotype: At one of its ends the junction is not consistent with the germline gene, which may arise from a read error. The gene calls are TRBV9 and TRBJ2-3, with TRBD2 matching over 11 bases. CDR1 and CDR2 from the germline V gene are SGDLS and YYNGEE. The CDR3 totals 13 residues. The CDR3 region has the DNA TGTGCCAGCAGCGACGGGACTAGCGGAATGGATACTTTT. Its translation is CASSDGTSGMDTF.

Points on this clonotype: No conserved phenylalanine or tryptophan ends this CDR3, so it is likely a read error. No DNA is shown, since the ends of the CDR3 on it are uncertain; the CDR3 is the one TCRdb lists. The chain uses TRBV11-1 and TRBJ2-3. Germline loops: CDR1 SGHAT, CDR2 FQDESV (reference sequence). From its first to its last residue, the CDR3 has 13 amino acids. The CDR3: CASGEGLTGTQDA.

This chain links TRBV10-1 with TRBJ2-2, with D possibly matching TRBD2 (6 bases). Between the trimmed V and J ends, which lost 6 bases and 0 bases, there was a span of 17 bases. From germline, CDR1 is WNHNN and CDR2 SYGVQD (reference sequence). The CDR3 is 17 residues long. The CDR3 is CASSETPAGPNTGELFF. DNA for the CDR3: TGCGCCAGCAGCGAGACACCCGCGGGGCCGAACACCGGGGAGCTGTTTTTT.

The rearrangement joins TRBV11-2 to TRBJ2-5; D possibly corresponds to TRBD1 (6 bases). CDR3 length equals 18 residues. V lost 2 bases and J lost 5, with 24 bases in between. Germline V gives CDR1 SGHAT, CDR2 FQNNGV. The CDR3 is CASSLLLRLEGGGETQYF. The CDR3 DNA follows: TGTGCCAGCAGCTTATTGTTACGGTTAGAAGGGGGTGGGGAGACCCAGTACTTC.

The CDR3 spells CASSWVGGPNTQAFF. The CDR3 DNA follows: TGTGCCAGCAGCTGGGTGGGAGGTCCGAATACGCAAGCTTTCTTT. The chain couples TRBV7-8 to TRBJ1-1, with no clear D. Germline CDR1 SGHVS, CDR2 FQNEAQ. The CDR3 sequence is 15 residues long. V was pared by 4 bases and J by 9 bases, with 21 bases between.

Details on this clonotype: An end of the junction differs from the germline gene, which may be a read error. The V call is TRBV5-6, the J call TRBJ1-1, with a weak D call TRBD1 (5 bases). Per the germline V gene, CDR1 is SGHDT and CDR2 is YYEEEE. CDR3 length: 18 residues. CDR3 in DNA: TGTGCCACCAGCTTGGGGGAGGGGCACACAGTTTCGAGGACTGAAGCTTTCTTT. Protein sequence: CATSLGEGHTVSRTEAFF.

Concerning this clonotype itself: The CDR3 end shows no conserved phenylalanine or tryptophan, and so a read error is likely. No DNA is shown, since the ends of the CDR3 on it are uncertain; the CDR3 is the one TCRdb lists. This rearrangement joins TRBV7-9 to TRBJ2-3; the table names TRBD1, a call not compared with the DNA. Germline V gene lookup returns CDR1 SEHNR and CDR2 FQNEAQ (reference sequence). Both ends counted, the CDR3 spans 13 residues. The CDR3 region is CASSSRGRGSNYN.

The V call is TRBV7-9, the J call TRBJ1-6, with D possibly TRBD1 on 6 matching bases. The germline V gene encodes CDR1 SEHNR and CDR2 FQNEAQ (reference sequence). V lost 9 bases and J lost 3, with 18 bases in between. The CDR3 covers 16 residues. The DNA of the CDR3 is TGTGCCAGAAGGTGGGGGGGGGGCGGCTATAATTCACCCCTCCACTTT. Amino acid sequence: CARRWGGGGYNSPLHF.

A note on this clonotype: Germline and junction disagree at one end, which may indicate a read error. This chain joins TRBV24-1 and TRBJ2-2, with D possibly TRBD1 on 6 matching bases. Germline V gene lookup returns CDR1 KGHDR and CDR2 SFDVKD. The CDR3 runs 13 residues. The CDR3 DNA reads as TGTGCCACCGGGGCAGGGGACACCGGTGAGCTGTATTTT. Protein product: CATGAGDTGELYF.

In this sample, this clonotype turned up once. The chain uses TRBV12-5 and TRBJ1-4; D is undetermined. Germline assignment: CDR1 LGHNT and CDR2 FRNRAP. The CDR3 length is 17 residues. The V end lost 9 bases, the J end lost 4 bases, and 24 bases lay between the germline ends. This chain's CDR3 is CASTPSSGEQINEKLFF. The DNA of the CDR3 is TGTGCTAGCACCCCGTCTTCAGGAGAACAAATTAATGAAAAACTGTTTTTT.

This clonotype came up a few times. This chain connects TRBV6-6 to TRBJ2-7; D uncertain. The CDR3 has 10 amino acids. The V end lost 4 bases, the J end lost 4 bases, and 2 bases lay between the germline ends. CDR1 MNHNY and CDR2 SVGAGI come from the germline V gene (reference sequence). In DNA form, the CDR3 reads TGTGCCAGCAGTTTTTACGAGCAGTACTTC. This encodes CASSFYEQYF.

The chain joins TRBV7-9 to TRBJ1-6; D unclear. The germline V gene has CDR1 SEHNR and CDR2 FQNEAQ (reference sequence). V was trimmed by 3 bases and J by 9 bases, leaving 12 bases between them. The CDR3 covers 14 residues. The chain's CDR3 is CASSLSTYSSPLHF. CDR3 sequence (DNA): TGTGCCAGCAGCTTGAGTACCTACAGTTCACCCCTCCACTTT.